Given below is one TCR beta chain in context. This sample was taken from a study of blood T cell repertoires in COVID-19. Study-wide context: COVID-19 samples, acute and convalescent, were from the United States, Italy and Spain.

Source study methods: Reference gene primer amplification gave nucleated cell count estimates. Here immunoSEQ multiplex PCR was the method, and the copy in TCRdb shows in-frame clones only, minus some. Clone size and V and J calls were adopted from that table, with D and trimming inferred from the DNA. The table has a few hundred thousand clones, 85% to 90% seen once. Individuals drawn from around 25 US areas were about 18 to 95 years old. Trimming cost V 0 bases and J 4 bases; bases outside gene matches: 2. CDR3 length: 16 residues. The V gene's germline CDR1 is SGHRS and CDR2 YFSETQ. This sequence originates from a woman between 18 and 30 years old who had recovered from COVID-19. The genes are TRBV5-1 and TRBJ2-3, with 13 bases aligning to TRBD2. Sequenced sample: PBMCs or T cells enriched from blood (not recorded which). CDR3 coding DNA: TGCGCCAGCAGCTTGGAACTAGCGGGAGGGCCAGATACGCAGTATTTT. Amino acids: CASSLELAGGPDTQYF.